This T cell receptor (beta chain) originates from a study of cytomegalovirus exposure and HLA in healthy donors. Whole-study results and caveats: Earlier analysis found most TCR beta V segments productive about 87% or about 30% of the time. An Asian-associated ancestry cluster reportedly showed fewer N-insertions than the approximately 700-donor mean in a later analysis. Certain sequence variants were highly shared and formed a cluster, and this cluster was likely a sequencing artifact.

Of note for this clone: The antigen remains unidentified.

13 Jbeta primers and 60 Vbeta primers were used for the PCR. The table came from immunoSEQ multiplex PCR; TCRdb's copy has only in-frame clones and leaves some out. The sample contains roughly 100,000 clones, over 60% of which appear only once. The sequencing sample was made of PBMCs. The sequence derives from a woman aged 45-65 years in good health and CMV-seropositive.

This CDR3 reads CASKWQNEVTEAFF. The CDR3 nucleotides are TGTGCCAGCAAGTGGCAGAACGAAGTCACTGAAGCTTTCTTT. V is TRBV6-1 and J is TRBJ1-1; D unresolved. V shed 7 bases and J shed 4 bases, with 16 bases lying between them. This CDR3 is 14 amino acids long. Looked up from germline, CDR1 is MNHNS and CDR2 is SASEGT.